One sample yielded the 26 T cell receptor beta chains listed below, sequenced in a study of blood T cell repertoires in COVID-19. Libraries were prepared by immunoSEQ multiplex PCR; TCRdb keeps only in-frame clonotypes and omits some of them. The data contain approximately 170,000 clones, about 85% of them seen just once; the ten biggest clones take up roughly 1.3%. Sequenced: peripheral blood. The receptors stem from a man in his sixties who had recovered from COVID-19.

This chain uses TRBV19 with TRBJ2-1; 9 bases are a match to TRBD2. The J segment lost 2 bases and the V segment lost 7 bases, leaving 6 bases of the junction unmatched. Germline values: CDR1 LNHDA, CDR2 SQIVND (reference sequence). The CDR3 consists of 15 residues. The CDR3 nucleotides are TGTGCCAGTAAGTCTAGCGGGATCCCCTACAATGAGCAGTTCTTC. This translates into CASKSSGIPYNEQFF.

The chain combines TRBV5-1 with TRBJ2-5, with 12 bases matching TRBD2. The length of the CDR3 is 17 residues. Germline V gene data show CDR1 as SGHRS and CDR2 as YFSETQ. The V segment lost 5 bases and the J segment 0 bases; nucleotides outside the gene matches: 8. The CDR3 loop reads CASSRTSGARYQETQYF. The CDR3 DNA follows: TGCGCCAGCAGTCGGACTAGCGGGGCTAGGTACCAAGAGACCCAGTACTTC. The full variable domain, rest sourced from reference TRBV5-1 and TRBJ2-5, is KAGVTQTPRYLIKTRGQQVTLSCSPISGHRSVSWYQQTPGQGLQFLFEYFSETQRNKGNFPGRFSGRQFSNSRSEMNVSTLELGDSALYLCASSRTSGARYQETQYFGPGTRLLVL.

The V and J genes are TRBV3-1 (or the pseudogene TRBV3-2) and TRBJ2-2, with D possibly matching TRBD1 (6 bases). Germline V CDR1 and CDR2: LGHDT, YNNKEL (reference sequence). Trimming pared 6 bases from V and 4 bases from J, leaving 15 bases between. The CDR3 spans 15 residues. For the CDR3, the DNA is TGTGCCAGCAGTCCAGGGGATAGAGTCACCGGGGAGCTGTTTTTT. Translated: CASSPGDRVTGELFF.

The DNA of the CDR3 is TGTGCCAGCAGCTTGGCCTATGGAGGGGTGGTCTCACCCCTCCACTTT. Its translation is CASSLAYGGVVSPLHF. The chain links TRBV5-4 to TRBJ1-6; D might be TRBD1 (5 bases). This CDR3 spans 16 amino acids. The V gene's germline CDR1 is SGHNT and CDR2 YYREEE (reference sequence). The V end was cut by 0 bases, the J end by 10 bases, with 17 bases between. The entire variable domain, with the rest obtained from reference TRBV5-4 and TRBJ1-6, is as follows: ETGVTQSPTHLIKTRGQQVTLRCSSQSGHNTVSWYQQALGQGPQFIFQYYREEENGRGNFPPRFSGLQFPNYSSELNVNALELDDSALYLCASSLAYGGVVSPLHFGNGTRLTVT.

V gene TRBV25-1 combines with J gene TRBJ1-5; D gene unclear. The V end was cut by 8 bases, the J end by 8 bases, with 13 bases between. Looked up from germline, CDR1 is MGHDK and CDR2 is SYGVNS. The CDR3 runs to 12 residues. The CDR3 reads CASRLGSEPQHF. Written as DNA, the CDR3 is TGTGCCAGCCGTCTAGGTTCGGAGCCCCAGCATTTT.

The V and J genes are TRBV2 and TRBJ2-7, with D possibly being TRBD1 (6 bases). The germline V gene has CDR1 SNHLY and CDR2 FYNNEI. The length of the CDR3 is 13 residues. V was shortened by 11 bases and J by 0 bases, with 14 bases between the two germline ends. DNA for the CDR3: TGTGCCGGGGGCGAGGGAAGCTCCTACGAGCAGTACTTC. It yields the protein CAGGEGSSYEQYF. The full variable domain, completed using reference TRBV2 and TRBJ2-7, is EPEVTQTPSHQVTQMGQEVILRCVPISNHLYFYWYRQILGQKVEFLVSFYNNEISEKSEIFDDQFSVERPDGSNFTLKIRSTKLEDSAMYFCAGGEGSSYEQYFGPGTRLTVT.

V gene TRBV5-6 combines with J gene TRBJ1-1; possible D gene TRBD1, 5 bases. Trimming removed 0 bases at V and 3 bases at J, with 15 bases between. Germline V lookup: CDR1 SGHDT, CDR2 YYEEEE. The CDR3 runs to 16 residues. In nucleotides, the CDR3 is TGTGCCAGCAGCTTGGCCTTTTCGGGGGGTTACACTGAAGCTTTCTTT. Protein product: CASSLAFSGGYTEAFF.

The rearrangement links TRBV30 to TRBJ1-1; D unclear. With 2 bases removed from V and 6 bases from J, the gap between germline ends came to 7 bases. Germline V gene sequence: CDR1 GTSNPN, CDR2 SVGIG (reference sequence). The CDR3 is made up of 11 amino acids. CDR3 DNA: TGTGCCTGGAGTCTTCTACCTGAAGCTTTCTTT. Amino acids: CAWSLLPEAFF. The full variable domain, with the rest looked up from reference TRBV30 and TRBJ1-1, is SQTIHQWPATLVQPVGSPLSLECTVEGTSNPNLYWYRQAAGRGLQLLFYSVGIGQISSEVPQNLSASRPQDRQFILSSKKLLLSDSGFYLCAWSLLPEAFFGQGTRLTVV.

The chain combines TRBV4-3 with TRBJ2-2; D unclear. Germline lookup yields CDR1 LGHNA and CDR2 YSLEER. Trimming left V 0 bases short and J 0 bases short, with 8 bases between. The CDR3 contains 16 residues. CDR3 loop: CASSQDIGANTGELFF. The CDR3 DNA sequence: TGCGCCAGCAGCCAAGATATAGGAGCGAACACCGGGGAGCTGTTTTTT.

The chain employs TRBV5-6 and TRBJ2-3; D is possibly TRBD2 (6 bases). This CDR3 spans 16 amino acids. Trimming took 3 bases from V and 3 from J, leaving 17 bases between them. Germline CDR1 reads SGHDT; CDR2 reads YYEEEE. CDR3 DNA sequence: TGTGCCAGCAGCTCCCTCTATCGTGGGGGGACAGATACGCAGTATTTT. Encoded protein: CASSSLYRGGTDTQYF.

The CDR3 region has the DNA TGTGCCAGCAGCCAGTCTCAGGGGAAAAATGAAAAACTGTTTTTT. Translating gives CASSQSQGKNEKLFF. The rearrangement links TRBV4-2 to TRBJ1-4; TRBD1 might be the D (6 bases). Trimming pared 3 bases from V and 5 bases from J, leaving 13 bases between. Germline V gene data show CDR1 as LGHNA and CDR2 as YNFKEQ. The CDR3 runs to 15 residues.

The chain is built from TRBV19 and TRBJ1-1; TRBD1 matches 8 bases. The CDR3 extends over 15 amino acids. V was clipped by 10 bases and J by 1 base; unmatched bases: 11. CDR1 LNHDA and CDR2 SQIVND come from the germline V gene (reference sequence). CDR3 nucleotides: TGTGCCACTACGGGGGGTGACAGGGGGAACACTGAAGCTTTCTTT. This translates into CATTGGDRGNTEAFF.

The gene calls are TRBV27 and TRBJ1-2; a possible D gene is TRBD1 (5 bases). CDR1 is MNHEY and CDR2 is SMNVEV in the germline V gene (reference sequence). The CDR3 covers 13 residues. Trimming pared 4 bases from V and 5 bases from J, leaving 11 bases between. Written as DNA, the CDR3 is TGTGCCAGCAGTTATTCGGCAGGGTATGGCTACACCTTC. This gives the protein CASSYSAGYGYTF.

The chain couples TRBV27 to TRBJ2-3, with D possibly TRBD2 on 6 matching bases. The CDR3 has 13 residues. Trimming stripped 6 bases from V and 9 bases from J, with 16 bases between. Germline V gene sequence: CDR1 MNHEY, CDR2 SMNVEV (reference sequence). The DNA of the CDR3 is TGTGCCAGCAGCGAGGACGGCCGGGGGACGCAGTATTTT. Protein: CASSEDGRGTQYF.

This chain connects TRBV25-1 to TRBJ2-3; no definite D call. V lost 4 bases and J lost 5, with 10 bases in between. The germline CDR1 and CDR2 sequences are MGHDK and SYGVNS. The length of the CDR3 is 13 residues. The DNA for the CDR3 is TGTGCCAGCAGTGGGGCTGTCGAAGATACGCAGTATTTT. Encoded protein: CASSGAVEDTQYF.

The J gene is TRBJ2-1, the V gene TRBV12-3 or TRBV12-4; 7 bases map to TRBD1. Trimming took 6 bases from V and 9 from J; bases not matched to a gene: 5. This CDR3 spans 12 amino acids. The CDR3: CASSKGTVEQFF. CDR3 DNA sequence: TGTGCCAGCAGCAAAGGGACAGTTGAGCAGTTCTTC.

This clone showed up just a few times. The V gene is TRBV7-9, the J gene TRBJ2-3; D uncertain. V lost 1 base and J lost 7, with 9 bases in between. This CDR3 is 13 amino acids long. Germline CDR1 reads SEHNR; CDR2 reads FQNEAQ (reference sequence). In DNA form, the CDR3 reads TGTGCCAGCAGCTTAGATGGCTCGAATACGCAGTATTTT. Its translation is CASSLDGSNTQYF.

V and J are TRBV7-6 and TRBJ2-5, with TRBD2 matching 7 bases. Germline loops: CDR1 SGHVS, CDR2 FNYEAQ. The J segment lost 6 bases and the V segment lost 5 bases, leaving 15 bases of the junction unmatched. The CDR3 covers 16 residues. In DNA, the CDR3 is TGTGCCAGCAGCCCGACTAGCTCAAACGAGGGAAAGACCCAGTACTTC. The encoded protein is CASSPTSSNEGKTQYF.

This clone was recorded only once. CDR3 protein: CASSFIGTSSPTDTQYF. DNA of the CDR3: TGTGCCAGCAGCTTTATCGGGACTAGTTCACCCACAGATACGCAGTATTTT. V usage is TRBV11-3 and J usage is TRBJ2-3, with 8 bases identical to TRBD2. This CDR3 spans 17 amino acids. In germline, CDR1 is SGHNT, CDR2 YENEEA. V shed 3 bases and J 2 bases; nucleotides not matched to a gene: 10. The full variable domain, completed using reference TRBV11-3 and TRBJ2-3, is EAGVVQSPRYKIIEKKQPVAFWCNPISGHNTLYWYLQNLGQGPELLIRYENEEAVDDSQLPKDRFSAERLKGVDSTLKIQPAELGDSAVYLCASSFIGTSSPTDTQYFGPGTRLTVL.

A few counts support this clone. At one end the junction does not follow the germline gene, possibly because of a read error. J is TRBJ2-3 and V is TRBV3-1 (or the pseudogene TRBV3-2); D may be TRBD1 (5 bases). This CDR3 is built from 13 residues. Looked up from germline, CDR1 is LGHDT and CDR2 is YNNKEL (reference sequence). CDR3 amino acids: CASSHPRTGTQYF. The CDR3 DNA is TGTGCCAGCAGCCATCCAAGAACAGGTACGCAGTATTTT.

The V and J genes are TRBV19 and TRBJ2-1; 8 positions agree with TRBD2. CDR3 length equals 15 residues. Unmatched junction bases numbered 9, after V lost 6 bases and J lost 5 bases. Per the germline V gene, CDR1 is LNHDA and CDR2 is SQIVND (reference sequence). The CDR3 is CASSRLAIRHNEQFF. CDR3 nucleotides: TGTGCCAGTAGCCGACTAGCGATCCGGCACAATGAGCAGTTCTTC. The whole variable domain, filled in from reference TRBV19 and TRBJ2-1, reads DGGITQSPKYLFRKEGQNVTLSCEQNLNHDAMYWYRQDPGQGLRLIYYSQIVNDFQKGDIAEGYSVSREKKESFPLTVTSAQKNPTAFYLCASSRLAIRHNEQFFGPGTRLTVL.

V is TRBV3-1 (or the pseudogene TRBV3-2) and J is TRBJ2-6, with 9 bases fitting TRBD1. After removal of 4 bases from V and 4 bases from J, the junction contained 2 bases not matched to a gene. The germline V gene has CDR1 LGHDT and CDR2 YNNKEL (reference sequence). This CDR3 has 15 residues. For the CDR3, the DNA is TGTGCCAGCAGCCGGACAGGGGACGGGGCCAACGTCCTGACTTTC. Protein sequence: CASSRTGDGANVLTF.

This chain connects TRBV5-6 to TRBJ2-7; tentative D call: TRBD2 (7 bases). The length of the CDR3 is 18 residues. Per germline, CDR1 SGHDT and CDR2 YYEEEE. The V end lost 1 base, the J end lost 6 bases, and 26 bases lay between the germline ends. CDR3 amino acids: CASSLLGGGSLSLGEQYF. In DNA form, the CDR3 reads TGTGCCAGCAGCTTGTTGGGCGGGGGCTCCCTTTCCCTGGGCGAGCAGTACTTC.

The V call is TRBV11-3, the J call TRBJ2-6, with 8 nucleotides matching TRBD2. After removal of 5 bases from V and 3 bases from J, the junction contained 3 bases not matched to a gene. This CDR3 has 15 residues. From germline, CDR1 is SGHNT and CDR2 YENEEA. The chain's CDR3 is CASSPGGNGANVLTF. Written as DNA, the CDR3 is TGTGCCAGCAGCCCGGGGGGGAATGGGGCCAACGTCCTGACTTTC.

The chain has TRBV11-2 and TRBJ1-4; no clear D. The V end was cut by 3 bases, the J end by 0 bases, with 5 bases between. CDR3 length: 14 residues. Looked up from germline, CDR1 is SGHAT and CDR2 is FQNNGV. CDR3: CASSFGTTNEKLFF. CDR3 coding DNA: TGTGCCAGCAGCTTCGGGACAACTAATGAAAAACTGTTTTTT.

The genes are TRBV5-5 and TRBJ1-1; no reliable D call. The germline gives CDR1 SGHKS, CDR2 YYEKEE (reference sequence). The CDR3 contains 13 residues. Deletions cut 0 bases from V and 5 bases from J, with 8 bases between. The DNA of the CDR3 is TGTGCCAGCAGCTTGGGACCGGGGACTGAAGCTTTCTTT. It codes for CASSLGPGTEAFF. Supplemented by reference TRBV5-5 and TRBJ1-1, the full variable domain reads DAGVTQSPTHLIKTRGQQVTLRCSPISGHKSVSWYQQVLGQGPQFIFQYYEKEERGRGNFPDRFSARQFPNYSSELNVNALLLGDSALYLCASSLGPGTEAFFGQGTRLTVV.